This entry is about one T cell receptor (beta chain). Antigen unknown. The data were taken from a study of T cells after posttransplantation cyclophosphamide. Clones were sequenced by immunoSEQ multiplex PCR, and TCRdb holds only the in-frame ones, with some missing. The table lists about 36,000 clones, 78% of them singletons, with about 8% in the top ten. V was clipped by 5 bases and J by 4 bases, with 9 bases between them. The length of the CDR3 is 13 residues. Per germline, CDR1 MGHRA and CDR2 YSYEKL. Study results and caveats: Tissue-infiltrating T cells from skin or gut overlapped little with blood T cells. Donor-recipient repertoire similarity was low at 1-2 months, rising over year one.

Cyclophosphamide on days +3 and +4 followed busulfan-fludarabine conditioning and a marrow graft. This chain connects TRBV4-1 to TRBJ2-1; D is uncertain. This specimen was CD4+ T cells sorted from blood, taken 1903 days after a stem cell transplant with posttransplant cyclophosphamide. This TCR was sampled from a female patient in her thirties or forties who received an allogeneic stem cell transplant from a related donor, was CMV-positive, and had no GVHD. Some T cells may trace back to the graft donor. The CDR3 region has the DNA TGCGCCAGCAGCGCCCGGGTTTACAATGAGCAGTTCTTC. It encodes CASSARVYNEQFF.